Presented here are 28 T cell receptor beta chains from one specimen sequenced in a study of T cell clones after liver transplantation. Data came from immunoSEQ multiplex PCR; TCRdb stores just in-frame clones and leaves some out. Among some 80,000 clones listed, 80% to 90% were seen once. Here the sequenced sample was CD4+ T cells from blood, taken around 50 months after liver transplant. These receptors were taken from a human patient who received a liver transplant. Some T cells may have come from the graft donor.

The V gene is TRBV15, the J gene TRBJ1-1; D is perhaps TRBD1 (6 bases). Trimming took 0 bases from V and 3 from J, leaving 17 bases between them. Looked up from germline, CDR1 is LNHNV and CDR2 is YYDKDF (reference sequence). The CDR3 covers 17 residues. The CDR3 loop reads CATSRDLGRDIYTEAFF. CDR3 DNA sequence: TGTGCCACCAGCAGAGATTTAGGGCGGGACATCTACACTGAAGCTTTCTTT. The full variable domain, its missing parts supplied by reference TRBV15 and TRBJ1-1, is DAMVIQNPRYQVTQFGKPVTLSCSQTLNHNVMYWYQQKSSQAPKLLFHYYDKDFNNEADTPDNFQSRRPNTSFCFLDIRSPGLGDTAMYLCATSRDLGRDIYTEAFFGQGTRLTVV.

The genes are TRBV7-2 and TRBJ2-3; no firm D call. Germline V gene sequence: CDR1 SGHTA, CDR2 FQGNSA. The CDR3 runs 15 residues. V shed 2 bases and J shed 1 base, with 10 bases lying between them. CDR3 sequence: CASSLRSPRTDTQYF. DNA for the CDR3: TGTGCCAGCAGCTTAAGGTCCCCTCGCACAGATACGCAGTATTTT.

The chain carries TRBV7-6 and TRBJ1-4; tentatively, D is TRBD1 (6 bases). This CDR3 is built from 13 residues. Germline V lookup: CDR1 SGHVS, CDR2 FNYEAQ. Trimming pared 5 bases from V and 16 bases from J, leaving 20 bases between. As DNA, the CDR3 is TGTGCCAGCAGCCAAGGGGGGGCCGGACGTCAGTTTTTT. Encoded protein: CASSQGGAGRQFF.

V gene TRBV18 combines with J gene TRBJ1-6; 7 bases are shared with TRBD1. The CDR3 loop spans 16 amino acids. The V gene's germline CDR1 is KGHSH and CDR2 LQKENI. Trimming took 1 base from V and 8 from J; bases not matched to a gene: 8. The CDR3 DNA is TGTGCCAGCTCACCACGACAGGGAGGTTCGGATTCACCCCTCCACTTT. As protein: CASSPRQGGSDSPLHF.

This chain joins TRBV7-2 and TRBJ1-3; D is unresolved. V was clipped by 1 base and J by 4 bases, with 11 bases between them. There are 15 residues in the CDR3. Germline V gene data show CDR1 as SGHTA and CDR2 as FQGNSA. The CDR3 bases are TGTGCCAGCAGCTTAGGGTCAAAATTGGGAAACACCATATATTTT. Translating gives CASSLGSKLGNTIYF.

There are a few counts of this clone. For the CDR3, the DNA is TGTGCCAGCAGCCAACAGGGGAAACAGCCCCAGCATTTT. Its translation is CASSQQGKQPQHF. The gene calls are TRBV2 and TRBJ1-5; 7 bases fit TRBD1. Germline-derived CDR1 and CDR2 are SNHLY and FYNNEI. The CDR3 is made up of 13 amino acids. V lost 6 bases and J lost 7; bases outside the gene matches: 6.

The chain recombines TRBV5-1 with TRBJ1-2, with D maybe TRBD1 (6 bases). The CDR3 runs to 13 residues. Trimming stripped 4 bases from V and 10 bases from J, with 17 bases between. Germline lookup yields CDR1 SGHRS and CDR2 YFSETQ. Here the CDR3 DNA reads TGCGCCAGCAGCCTCACCGGGGGGCAAGTCTACACCTTC. Residues: CASSLTGGQVYTF.

A single count supports this clone. The chain uses TRBV18 and TRBJ1-1, with D possibly being TRBD1 (6 bases). The CDR3 contains 13 residues. CDR1 and CDR2 (germline): KGHSH, LQKENI. Trimming cost V 6 bases and J 4 bases, with 12 bases left between them. CDR3 protein: CASSGGHTTEAFF. The CDR3 bases are TGTGCCAGCTCTGGGGGGCATACCACTGAAGCTTTCTTT.

This chain uses TRBV19 with TRBJ2-1, with 10 bases that match TRBD2. The V and J ends lost 8 bases and 7 bases, in that order; junction bases with no gene match: 8. The CDR3 totals 14 residues. Germline values: CDR1 LNHDA, CDR2 SQIVND (reference sequence). The CDR3 reads CASSSGRDSNEQFF. The CDR3 bases are TGTGCCAGTTCGAGCGGGAGGGACTCTAATGAGCAGTTCTTC.

The chain combines TRBV7-3 with TRBJ2-1; D remains ambiguous. Per germline, CDR1 SGHTA and CDR2 FQGTGA. The CDR3 runs 13 residues. V was pared by 1 base and J by 9 bases, with 10 bases between. CDR3 region: CASSLREVGEQFF. CDR3 nucleotide sequence: TGTGCCAGCAGCTTAAGGGAAGTTGGTGAGCAGTTCTTC.

Here the CDR3 reads CSVGQGQDTIYF. As DNA, the CDR3 is TGCAGCGTTGGACAGGGACAGGACACCATATATTTT. The V gene is TRBV29-1, the J gene TRBJ1-3; 8 nucleotides line up with TRBD1. Looked up from germline, CDR1 is SQVTM and CDR2 is ANQGSEA. This CDR3 has 12 amino acids. J lost 8 bases, V lost 4 bases, and 4 bases had no gene match.

The chain links TRBV10-1 to TRBJ1-6; tentative D call: TRBD1 (5 bases). Trimming pared 3 bases from V and 2 bases from J, leaving 11 bases between. This CDR3 is 16 amino acids long. Germline lookup yields CDR1 WNHNN and CDR2 SYGVQD (reference sequence). The CDR3 here is CASSDSRGAYNSPLHF. The DNA for the CDR3 is TGCGCCAGCAGTGATTCAAGGGGCGCCTATAATTCACCCCTCCACTTT.

The CDR3 protein is CASSREASKGGELFF. The DNA of the CDR3 is TGTGCCAGCAGCAGGGAGGCTAGCAAGGGCGGGGAGCTGTTTTTT. The chain couples TRBV5-4 to TRBJ2-2, with D possibly being TRBD2 (6 bases). Germline lookup yields CDR1 SGHNT and CDR2 YYREEE (reference sequence). V lost 4 bases and J 7 bases, leaving 17 bases between the germline ends. The CDR3 covers 15 residues.

V usage is TRBV6-5 and J usage is TRBJ1-1; TRBD1 agrees at 8 bases. Germline V gene sequence: CDR1 MNHEY, CDR2 SVGAGI. The CDR3 covers 11 residues. J was trimmed by 8 bases and V by 7 bases; bases with no gene match: 3. Here the CDR3 reads CASIDRGEAFF. CDR3 coding DNA: TGTGCCAGCATTGACAGGGGCGAAGCTTTCTTT.

The V and J genes are TRBV6-6 and TRBJ1-2, with 9 bases identical to TRBD1. There are 15 residues in the CDR3. Germline V CDR1 and CDR2: MNHNY, SVGAGI (reference sequence). With V trimmed by 6 bases and J by 6 bases, 11 bases remained unmatched. The CDR3 spells CASRRGTDRGDGYTF. CDR3 sequence (DNA): TGTGCCAGCAGGAGAGGCACGGACAGGGGCGATGGCTACACCTTC.

V is TRBV7-9 and J is TRBJ2-5; D may be TRBD1 (6 bases). The CDR3 is made up of 14 amino acids. Germline V CDR1 and CDR2: SEHNR, FQNEAQ (reference sequence). Trimming stripped 1 base from V and 4 bases from J, with 10 bases between. CDR3 nucleotide sequence: TGTGCCAGCAGCTTAGAGGTCAGGGGAGAGACCCAGTACTTC. Its protein is CASSLEVRGETQYF.

This rearrangement joins TRBV7-2 to TRBJ1-5; D unclear. Germline assignment: CDR1 SGHTA and CDR2 FQGNSA. The length of the CDR3 is 15 residues. Trimming shortened V by 5 bases and J by 5 bases, and 16 bases separated the two germline ends. CDR3 sequence: CASSIDRARDQPQHF. CDR3 DNA sequence: TGTGCCAGCAGCATCGACCGGGCGAGGGATCAGCCCCAGCATTTT.

The rearrangement uses TRBV18 and TRBJ1-1; D is unresolved. Germline-derived CDR1 and CDR2 are KGHSH and LQKENI. The CDR3 covers 13 residues. V lost 5 bases to trimming and J lost 1 base, with 8 bases between them. Here the CDR3 reads CASSIVANTEAFF. Written as DNA, the CDR3 is TGTGCCAGCTCAATTGTAGCGAACACTGAAGCTTTCTTT.

V usage is TRBV4-1 and J usage is TRBJ2-1; D is perhaps TRBD2 (5 bases). V was trimmed by 0 bases and J by 4 bases, leaving 13 bases between them. Germline assignment: CDR1 MGHRA and CDR2 YSYEKL. CDR3 length equals 16 residues. In nucleotides, the CDR3 is TGCGCCAGCAGCCAAGAACTTGCGGGCAGGTACAATGAGCAGTTCTTC. This codes for CASSQELAGRYNEQFF.

The rearrangement joins TRBV11-3 to TRBJ2-3; perhaps TRBD1 as D (6 bases). V lost 5 bases, J lost 4 bases, and 13 bases lay in between. Germline V gene lookup returns CDR1 SGHNT and CDR2 YENEEA. The CDR3 length is 14 residues. The CDR3 region has the DNA TGTGCCAGCAGCCAGGGGCTTAGCGCAGATACGCAGTATTTT. This sequence encodes CASSQGLSADTQYF. Drawing the rest from reference TRBV11-3 and TRBJ2-3, the complete variable domain is EAGVVQSPRYKIIEKKQPVAFWCNPISGHNTLYWYLQNLGQGPELLIRYENEEAVDDSQLPKDRFSAERLKGVDSTLKIQPAELGDSAVYLCASSQGLSADTQYFGPGTRLTVL.

This chain uses TRBV2 with TRBJ1-5; D is unresolved. Germline assignment: CDR1 SNHLY and CDR2 FYNNEI. V lost 1 base to trimming and J lost 3 bases, with 10 bases between them. The CDR3 contains 15 residues. The CDR3 sequence: CASSEGQLTNQPQHF. Written as DNA, the CDR3 is TGTGCCAGCAGTGAAGGGCAGCTCACCAATCAGCCCCAGCATTTT.

The rearrangement links TRBV19 to TRBJ1-1, with TRBD1 identical over 8 bases. V dropped 5 bases and J dropped 4; count of bases not matched to a gene: 9. Germline V gives CDR1 LNHDA, CDR2 SQIVND (reference sequence). CDR3 length: 15 residues. The CDR3 DNA follows: TGTGCCAGTAGTGCTTCCCGGACAGGGCGCACTGAAGCTTTCTTT. It yields the protein CASSASRTGRTEAFF.

This chain links TRBV14 with TRBJ2-7; maybe TRBD2 (5 bases). The V end lost 1 base, the J end lost 4 bases, and 20 bases lay between the germline ends. CDR3 length: 17 residues. CDR1 SGHDN and CDR2 FVKESK come from the germline V gene. CDR3 in amino acids: CASSQGLAGRVLYEQYF. CDR3 sequence (DNA): TGTGCCAGCAGCCAAGGGTTGGCGGGCCGGGTCTTGTACGAGCAGTACTTC.

The J gene is TRBJ1-1, the V gene TRBV11-3; the D is unclear. CDR1 is SGHNT and CDR2 is YENEEA in the germline V gene. The CDR3 spans 14 residues. V was shortened by 1 base and J by 1 base, with 7 bases between the two germline ends. CDR3: CASSLGGKNTEAFF. Written as DNA, the CDR3 is TGTGCCAGCAGCTTAGGTGGCAAGAACACTGAAGCTTTCTTT.

This sequence joins TRBV2 and TRBJ2-5; 7 nucleotides align to TRBD2. After removal of 7 bases from V and 4 bases from J, the junction contained 9 bases not matched to a gene. Germline V gene lookup returns CDR1 SNHLY and CDR2 FYNNEI. CDR3 length: 14 amino acids. The CDR3, as DNA: TGTGCCAGCACTGGGGGGGGTGGAGGAGAGACCCAGTACTTC. Translated: CASTGGGGGETQYF.

Here the CDR3 reads CASSPFLGGRTGNTIYF. The DNA of the CDR3 is TGTGCCAGCAGCCCCTTCCTAGGGGGAAGAACTGGAAACACCATATATTTT. The chain joins TRBV11-2 to TRBJ1-3, with D possibly matching TRBD1 (6 bases). Germline CDR1 and CDR2: SGHAT and FQNNGV. V was shortened by 5 bases and J by 2 bases, with 19 bases between the two germline ends. The CDR3 has 17 residues.

The chain is built from TRBV28 and TRBJ2-5; 7 bases fit TRBD2. CDR3 length: 16 residues. CDR1 is MDHEN, CDR2 SYDVKM, per germline. V dropped 2 bases and J dropped 4; count of bases not matched to a gene: 10. CDR3 DNA: TGTGCCAGCAGTTTACCGACTAGCTGGAGCGGAGAGACCCAGTACTTC. It is translated as CASSLPTSWSGETQYF.

This rearrangement joins TRBV4-3 to TRBJ2-2; the D gene is possibly TRBD1 (5 bases). Germline CDR1 LGHNA, CDR2 YSLEER. The V end lost 0 bases, the J end lost 10 bases, and 15 bases lay between the germline ends. CDR3 length: 15 amino acids. CDR3 nucleotide sequence: TGCGCCAGCAGCCAAGACTTAGACAGCTTTGAGGAGCTGTTTTTT. It encodes CASSQDLDSFEELFF.